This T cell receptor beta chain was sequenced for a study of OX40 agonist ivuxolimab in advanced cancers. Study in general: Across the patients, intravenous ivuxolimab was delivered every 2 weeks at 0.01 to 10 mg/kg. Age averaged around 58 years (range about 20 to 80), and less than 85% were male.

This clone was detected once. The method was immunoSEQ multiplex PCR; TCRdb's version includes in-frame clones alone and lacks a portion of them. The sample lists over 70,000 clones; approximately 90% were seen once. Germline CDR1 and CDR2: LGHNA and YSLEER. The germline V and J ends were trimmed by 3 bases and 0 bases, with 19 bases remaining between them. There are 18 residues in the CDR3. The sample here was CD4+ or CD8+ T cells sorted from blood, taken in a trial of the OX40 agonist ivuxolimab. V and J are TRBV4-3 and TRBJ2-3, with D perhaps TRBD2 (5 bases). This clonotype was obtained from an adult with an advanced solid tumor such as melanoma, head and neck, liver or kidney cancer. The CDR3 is CASSQGNGGAASTDTQYF. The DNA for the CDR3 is TGCGCCAGCAGCCAGGGAAATGGAGGTGCGGCTAGCACAGATACGCAGTATTTT.